The source of this TCR beta chain is a study of T cells after posttransplantation cyclophosphamide. The protocol was immunoSEQ multiplex PCR, while the TCRdb copy is restricted to in-frame clones and leaves out a portion. The sample holds 30,000 to 40,000 clones, and no clone turns up only once. Study results and caveats: Recipient CMV seropositivity and CMV reactivation strongly tracked TRB clonality.

In this sample, this clone turned up many times. As yet, its antigen is unknown. The sequence came from a man aged 45-65 years in good health, CMV-negative, and a related stem cell transplant donor. Sequenced: PBMCs.

The CDR3: CASSSGRGSDTQYF. In DNA, the CDR3 is TGTGCCAGCAGTAGCGGGAGGGGCTCAGATACGCAGTATTTT. The chain carries TRBV5-4 and TRBJ2-3, with TRBD2 matching over 11 bases. This CDR3 is built from 14 residues. With 5 bases clipped from V and 4 bases from J, the junction kept 3 bases outside the gene matches. Germline values: CDR1 SGHNT, CDR2 YYREEE (reference sequence).